Here is one TCR beta chain with its context. Between the trimmed V and J ends, which lost 4 bases and 6 bases, there was a span of 3 bases. The length of the CDR3 is 10 residues. Looked up from germline, CDR1 is LGHDT and CDR2 is YNNKEL (reference sequence). The record originates from a study of blood T cell repertoires in COVID-19. Study summary: Sources were T cells, B-cell-depleted T cells, or PBMCs; the material itself was cDNA or gDNA.

How the authors handled the data: Amplification with reference gene primers provided the estimates of nucleated cell counts. The table came from immunoSEQ multiplex PCR; TCRdb's copy has only in-frame clones and leaves some out. The D gene and trimming were derived from the DNA, and the V and J assignments and clone size from that table. The sample carries about 110,000 clones, 88% recorded once. V usage is TRBV3-1 (or the pseudogene TRBV3-2) and J usage is TRBJ2-5; no firm D call. This clonotype was obtained from a man between 50 and 59 years old with active or convalescent COVID-19. Sample: peripheral blood. CDR3 DNA: TGTGCCAGCAGCCCTAAGACCCAGTACTTC. Translation: CASSPKTQYF.